These 13 T cell receptor beta chains were sequenced from one sample in a study of blood T cell repertoires in COVID-19. Profiled with immunoSEQ multiplex PCR; TCRdb holds only in-frame clones, not every one. The data hold a few hundred thousand clones, with less than 90% observed a single time. The sequenced material came from peripheral blood. Every receptor here comes from a man aged 55 to 70 with acute or convalescent COVID-19.

This clone was observed a handful of times. J is TRBJ1-2 and V is TRBV7-2; D might be TRBD1 (5 bases). V lost 1 base and J lost 2, with 17 bases in between. Germline CDR1 SGHTA, CDR2 FQGNSA. The CDR3 runs 17 residues. The CDR3 sequence: CASSLGVGTGGNYGYTF. The CDR3 region has the DNA TGTGCCAGCAGCTTAGGAGTTGGGACGGGGGGGAACTATGGCTACACCTTC.

The genes are TRBV6-2 or TRBV6-3 and TRBJ2-6, with 7 bases matching TRBD1. Germline CDR1 and CDR2: MNHEY and SVGEGT. The CDR3 sequence is 16 residues long. V trimming: 5 bases; J trimming: 3 bases; junction bases outside the gene matches: 7. As DNA, the CDR3 is TGTGCCAGCAGTCCATTAGACAGGGATGGGGCCAACGTCCTGACTTTC. Translating gives CASSPLDRDGANVLTF.

The rearrangement uses TRBV9 and TRBJ2-1; tentative D call: TRBD2 (5 bases). This CDR3 spans 14 amino acids. V was shortened by 2 bases and J by 10 bases, with 16 bases between the two germline ends. The germline V gene has CDR1 SGDLS and CDR2 YYNGEE. Here the CDR3 DNA reads TGTGCCAGCAGCGTCCCTACGGACTTTGGGGAGCAGTTCTTC. Its translation is CASSVPTDFGEQFF.

The chain links TRBV7-2 to TRBJ2-3, with D possibly TRBD1 on 6 matching bases. CDR3 length: 18 amino acids. Germline CDR1 reads SGHTA; CDR2 reads FQGNSA. V dropped 2 bases and J dropped 1 base, with 19 bases sitting between them. The CDR3 DNA follows: TGTGCCAGCAGCTTATCCGGGACACTCCTGCGGGGCACAGATACGCAGTATTTT. This gives the protein CASSLSGTLLRGTDTQYF.

The chain carries TRBV18 and TRBJ2-7; 13 nucleotides match TRBD2. The CDR3 has 15 amino acids. Germline V gene lookup returns CDR1 KGHSH and CDR2 LQKENI. J gave up 6 bases and V 9 bases, and 11 bases lay outside the gene matches. This chain's CDR3 is CASAGLAGEHGEQYF. The CDR3 DNA follows: TGTGCCAGTGCCGGACTAGCGGGAGAGCACGGCGAGCAGTACTTC.

V gene TRBV7-9 combines with J gene TRBJ1-6, with 10 nucleotides matching TRBD1. Germline CDR1 SEHNR, CDR2 FQNEAQ (reference sequence). The CDR3 is 15 amino acids. Germline trimming cut 6 bases from V and 8 bases from J; bases unmatched to any gene: 7. This CDR3 is CASSYRGTGDSPLHF. The CDR3 coding sequence is TGTGCCAGCAGTTACCGCGGGACAGGGGATTCACCCCTCCACTTT.

This chain connects TRBV28 to TRBJ2-5, with 9 bases matching TRBD2. This CDR3 has 17 amino acids. CDR1 and CDR2 from the germline V gene are MDHEN and SYDVKM. V trimming: 4 bases; J trimming: 5 bases; junction bases outside the gene matches: 14. The CDR3 nucleotides read TGTGCCAGCAGTTACGATAGCGGGAGAATTGACGCGGAGACCCAGTACTTC. Encoded protein: CASSYDSGRIDAETQYF.

In regard to this clone: Other DNA sequences in this specimen translate into the identical CDR3. V is TRBV9 and J is TRBJ2-1, with TRBD2 matching over 7 bases. The CDR3 has 15 amino acids. V gave up 2 bases and J gave up 2 bases; unmatched junction bases: 4. From germline, CDR1 is SGDLS and CDR2 YYNGEE. CDR3 DNA sequence: TGTGCCAGCAGCGTTTCAAGCGGGACCTACAATGAGCAGTTCTTC. Translation gives CASSVSSGTYNEQFF.

J is TRBJ2-2 and V is TRBV7-3; D is perhaps TRBD1 (5 bases). Germline CDR1 SGHTA, CDR2 FQGTGA. With 2 bases removed from V and 5 bases from J, the gap between germline ends came to 12 bases. The CDR3 contains 15 residues. CDR3 sequence (DNA): TGTGCCAGCAGCTTAGGTCTAGGGGAAACCGGGGAGCTGTTTTTT. This codes for CASSLGLGETGELFF.

This chain uses TRBV3-1 (or the pseudogene TRBV3-2) with TRBJ2-7; a weak D match, TRBD2 (5 bases). Per germline, CDR1 LGHDT and CDR2 YNNKEL (reference sequence). The V end was cut by 0 bases, the J end by 9 bases, with 9 bases between. The CDR3 extends over 12 amino acids. The CDR3 nucleotides read TGTGCCAGCAGCCAAGACCGGGGTTGGCAGTACTTC. As protein: CASSQDRGWQYF.

This rearrangement joins TRBV7-9 to TRBJ2-6, with 11 bases aligning to TRBD1. CDR3 size: 16 residues. After removal of 5 bases from V and 2 bases from J, the junction contained 2 bases not matched to a gene. Germline lookup yields CDR1 SEHNR and CDR2 FQNEAQ (reference sequence). The CDR3 nucleotides are TGTGCCAGCAGCGTGGACAGGGGGCCTGGGGCCAACGTCCTGACTTTC. Amino acids: CASSVDRGPGANVLTF.

A few counts support this clone. The chain couples TRBV5-5 to TRBJ1-1; 7 nucleotides match TRBD1. The CDR3 has 14 residues. With 1 base clipped from V and 4 bases from J, the junction kept 4 bases outside the gene matches. CDR1 and CDR2 (germline): SGHKS, YYEKEE (reference sequence). CDR3 nucleotide sequence: TGTGCCAGCAGCTTGCTCGACAGGGCCACTGAAGCTTTCTTT. It codes for CASSLLDRATEAFF.

This clone came up a few times. This chain joins TRBV7-3 and TRBJ2-3, with 7 bases identical to TRBD2. From germline, CDR1 is SGHTA and CDR2 FQGTGA. The CDR3 length is 15 residues. V dropped 4 bases and J dropped 5; count of bases not matched to a gene: 9. CDR3 DNA: TGTGCCAGCAGCTCTTCAGCGGGGTGGGGAGATACGCAGTATTTT. Encoded protein: CASSSSAGWGDTQYF.